This entry features one T cell receptor beta chain sequence. Original processing notes: Cell counts per sample came from amplifying reference gene primers. Profiling relied on immunoSEQ multiplex PCR, and the TCRdb table lists in-frame clones only, not all of them. V, J and clone size are taken as reported in that table, and D and trimming were inferred from the DNA itself. The repertoire holds around 97,000 clones, about 80% seen once, with roughly 10% in the top ten. These data belong to a study of blood T cell repertoires in COVID-19. Overall study: The United States, Italy and Spain were the sources of the acute and convalescent COVID-19 samples. T cells, B-cell-depleted T cells, or PBMCs provided the cDNA or gDNA that served as material.

Germline loops: CDR1 SGHNT, CDR2 YYREEE (reference sequence). V was shortened by 4 bases and J by 2 bases, with 11 bases between the two germline ends. The CDR3 length is 14 residues. Sample: peripheral blood. The clonotype comes from a man in his 70s with acute or convalescent COVID-19. The chain couples TRBV5-4 to TRBJ2-3; D is undetermined. CDR3 loop: CASSKELFTDTQYF. In DNA form, the CDR3 reads TGTGCCAGCAGCAAGGAGCTGTTCACAGATACGCAGTATTTT.